The 9 T cell receptor beta chains below all came from one sample that was sequenced in a study of regulatory T cells in long-lasting Graves disease (TCRdb year 2021). The time point label, as the study defines it: newly diagnosed GD, antithyroid drugs for less than 3 months. For both TCR sequencing and RNA sequencing, RNA was extracted from PBMCs using TRIzol. The library was generated by multiplex PCR. The sequencer listed for this sample is Illumina HiSeq 4000. To build TCR beta libraries, CDR3 regions were amplified by Arm-PCR using iRepertoire HTBI primers. TCRdb took the public reads, trimmed them with fastp at Q25, ran MiXCR for clone calling and kept in-frame beta chains. Every entry covers one CDR3 protein and lists the most common genes and DNA from its rows. The sample table holds approximately 400,000 distinct CDR3 sequences, of which over 12% were seen once. The ten largest clones add up to about 8% of the sample.

This sample was shared with a second study, whose subject was T cells in Graves' hyperthyroidism and ophthalmopathy.

The specimen comprised peripheral blood mononuclear cells (PBMCs), sampled at new diagnosis, from a patient treated with antithyroid drugs. Source of these receptors: a woman in her 40s with Graves disease. Donor details come from another sample of the same person, matched by shared clones.

Many counts were recorded for this clonotype. The CDR3 sequence is CATSAGATTGELFF. The DNA of the CDR3 is TGTGCCACCAGTGCGGGTGCGACCACCGGGGAGCTGTTTTTT. This chain joins TRBV24-1 and TRBJ2-2; D is undetermined. Germline CDR1 is KGHDR and CDR2 is SFDVKD. CDR3 length: 14 residues. V was pared by 5 bases and J by 4 bases, with 10 bases between.

The chain uses TRBV28 and TRBJ1-5; D not certain. V was shortened by 0 bases and J by 6 bases, with 12 bases between the two germline ends. The CDR3 covers 15 residues. CDR1 is MDHEN and CDR2 is SYDVKM in the germline V gene. CDR3 bases: TGTGCCAGCAGTTTATGGAAGGAGGTGGGTCAGCCCCAGCATTTT. Translating gives CASSLWKEVGQPQHF.

This clonotype has only a few counts. A read error may account for a junction end that differs from germline. The J gene is TRBJ2-7, the V gene TRBV20-1; TRBD1 might be the D (6 bases). Germline CDR1 DFQATT, CDR2 SNEGSKA (reference sequence). The CDR3 is 11 amino acids. CDR3 amino acids: CSTRDNYEQYF. The CDR3 nucleotides read TGCAGTACTAGGGACAACTACGAGCAGTACTTC.

J is TRBJ1-2 and V is TRBV18, with D possibly matching TRBD1 (6 bases). The CDR3 is 14 amino acids. Germline V gene sequence: CDR1 KGHSH, CDR2 LQKENI. The V end lost 2 bases, the J end lost 8 bases, and 15 bases lay between the germline ends. CDR3 bases: TGTGCCAGCTCACCAGGAGTCAGGGGTCACGGCTACACCTTC. Amino acids: CASSPGVRGHGYTF.

This clonotype was seen ten or more times. V usage is TRBV10-3 and J usage is TRBJ2-5; D perhaps matches TRBD1 (6 bases). Deletions cut 6 bases from V and 2 bases from J, with 10 bases between. Looked up from germline, CDR1 is ENHRY and CDR2 is SYGVKD. CDR3 length equals 13 residues. CDR3 sequence reads: CAIRSGEQETQYF. The CDR3 nucleotides read TGTGCCATCAGGTCAGGGGAGCAAGAGACCCAGTACTTC.

This clonotype was counted at least ten times. The J gene is TRBJ1-2, the V gene TRBV15; TRBD1 aligns across 10 bases. In germline, CDR1 is LNHNV, CDR2 YYDKDF (reference sequence). V shed 0 bases, J shed 6 bases, and the junction held 4 bases outside the gene matches. The CDR3 runs 15 residues. The CDR3, as DNA: TGTGCCACCAGCAGAGATGACAGGGGGCGAGATGGCTACACCTTC. It encodes CATSRDDRGRDGYTF.

This clonotype was detected many times. The V and J genes are TRBV2 and TRBJ2-5; possible D gene TRBD2, 5 bases. The CDR3 totals 12 residues. The V end was cut by 6 bases, the J end by 5 bases, with 10 bases between. The germline V gene encodes CDR1 SNHLY and CDR2 FYNNEI. The CDR3 sequence: CASRPPGETQYF. DNA for the CDR3: TGTGCCAGCAGACCGCCGGGGGAGACCCAGTACTTC.

The CDR3 DNA reads as TGTGCCAGCAGCACCTACAGGGATCCCCCCTACACAGATACGCAGTATTTT. Protein sequence: CASSTYRDPPYTDTQYF. This chain connects TRBV7-9 to TRBJ2-3, with TRBD1 as a possible D gene (6 bases). Germline loops: CDR1 SEHNR, CDR2 FQNEAQ (reference sequence). V lost 5 bases to trimming and J lost 2 bases, with 20 bases between them. The CDR3 runs 17 residues. The whole variable domain, filled in from reference TRBV7-9 and TRBJ2-3, reads DTGVSQNPRHKITKRGQNVTFRCDPISEHNRLYWYRQTLGQGPEFLTYFQNEAQLEKSRLLSDRFSAERPKGSFSTLEIQRTEQGDSAMYLCASSTYRDPPYTDTQYFGPGTRLTVL.

This clonotype came up many times. The rearrangement links TRBV27 to TRBJ2-7; TRBD1 aligns across 7 bases. Germline CDR1 reads MNHEY; CDR2 reads SMNVEV (reference sequence). After removal of 8 bases from V and 5 bases from J, the junction contained 12 bases not matched to a gene. This CDR3 has 14 residues. The CDR3 loop is CASSSGTVGDEQYF. The DNA of the CDR3 is TGTGCCAGCTCCTCCGGGACAGTGGGGGACGAGCAGTACTTC.